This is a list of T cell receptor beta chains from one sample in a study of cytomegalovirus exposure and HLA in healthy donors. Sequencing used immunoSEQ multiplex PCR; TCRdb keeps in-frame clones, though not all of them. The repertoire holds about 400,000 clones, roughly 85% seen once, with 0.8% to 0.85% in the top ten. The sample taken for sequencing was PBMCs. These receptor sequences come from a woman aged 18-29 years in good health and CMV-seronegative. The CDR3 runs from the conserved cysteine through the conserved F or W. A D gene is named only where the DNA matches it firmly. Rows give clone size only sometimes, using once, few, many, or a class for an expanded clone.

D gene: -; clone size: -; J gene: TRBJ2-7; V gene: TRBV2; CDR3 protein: CASSQARRVRGHEQYF
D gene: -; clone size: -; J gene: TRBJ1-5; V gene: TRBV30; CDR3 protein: CAWSVLTVNQPQHF
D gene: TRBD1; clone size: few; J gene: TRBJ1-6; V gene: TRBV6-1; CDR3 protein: CASSARDRGYRTPLHF
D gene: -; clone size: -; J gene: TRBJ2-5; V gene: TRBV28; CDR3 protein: CASSLYTGQETQYF
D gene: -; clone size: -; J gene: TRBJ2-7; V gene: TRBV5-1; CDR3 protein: CASSPLDRDYEQYF
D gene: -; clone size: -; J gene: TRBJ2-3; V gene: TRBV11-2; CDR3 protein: CASSRDFPRDTQYF
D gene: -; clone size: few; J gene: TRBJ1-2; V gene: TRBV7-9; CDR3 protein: CASSSTSANYGYTF
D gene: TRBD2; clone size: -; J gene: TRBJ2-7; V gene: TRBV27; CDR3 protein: CASSRRGAYEQYF
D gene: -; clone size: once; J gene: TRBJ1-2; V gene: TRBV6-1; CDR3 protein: CASSELPRDYGYTF
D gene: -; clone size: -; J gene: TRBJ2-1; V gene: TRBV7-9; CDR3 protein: CASSFPLRYEQFF
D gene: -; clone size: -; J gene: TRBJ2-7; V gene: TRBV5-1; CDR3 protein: CASTRDGGSVEQYF
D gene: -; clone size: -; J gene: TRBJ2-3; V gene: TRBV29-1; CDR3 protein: CSVEIRGYLHTDTQYF
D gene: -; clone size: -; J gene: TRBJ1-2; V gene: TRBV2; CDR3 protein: CARGAFDGYTF
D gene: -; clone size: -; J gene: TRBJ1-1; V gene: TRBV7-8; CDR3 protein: CASSVGATGTEAFF
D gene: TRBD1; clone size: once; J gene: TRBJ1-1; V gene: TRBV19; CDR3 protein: CASTSRTGESTEAFF
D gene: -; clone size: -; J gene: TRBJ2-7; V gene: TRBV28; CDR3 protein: CASSLLGQHYEQYF
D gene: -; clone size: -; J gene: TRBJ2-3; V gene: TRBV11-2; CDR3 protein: CASSLVRERTDTQYF
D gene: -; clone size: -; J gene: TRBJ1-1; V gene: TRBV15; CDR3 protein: CATSRVVGEAFF
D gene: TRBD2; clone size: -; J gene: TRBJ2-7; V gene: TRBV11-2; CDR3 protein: CASRPGLALTYEQYF
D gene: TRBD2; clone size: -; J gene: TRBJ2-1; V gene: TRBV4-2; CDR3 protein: CASSQDTSGSSYNEQFF
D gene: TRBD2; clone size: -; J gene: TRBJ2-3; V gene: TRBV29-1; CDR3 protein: CSVRGGTSGSTDTQYF
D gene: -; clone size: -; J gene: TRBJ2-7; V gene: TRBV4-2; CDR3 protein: CASSQGVIGAGEQYF
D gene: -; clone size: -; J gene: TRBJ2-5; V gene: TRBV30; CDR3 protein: CAWSTHIAETQYF
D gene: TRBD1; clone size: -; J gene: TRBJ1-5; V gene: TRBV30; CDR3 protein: CAWSVGTGGFDQPQHF
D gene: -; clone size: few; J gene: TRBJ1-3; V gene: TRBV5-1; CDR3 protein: CASSQGSSGNTIYF
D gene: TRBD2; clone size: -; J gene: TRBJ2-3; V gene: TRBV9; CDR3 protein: CASSVTSGSSNTQYF
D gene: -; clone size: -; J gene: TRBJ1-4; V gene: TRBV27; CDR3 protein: CASSPRTAPGLFF
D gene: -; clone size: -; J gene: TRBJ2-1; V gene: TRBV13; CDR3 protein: CASSLGTTYNEQFF
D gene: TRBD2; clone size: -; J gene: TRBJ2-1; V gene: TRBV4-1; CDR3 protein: CASSRLLAGLQFPYNEQFF
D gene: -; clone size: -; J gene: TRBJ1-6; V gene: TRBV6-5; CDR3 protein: CASSPSNSPLHF
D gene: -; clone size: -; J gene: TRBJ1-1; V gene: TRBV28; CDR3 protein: CASRPKGAGSNTEAFF
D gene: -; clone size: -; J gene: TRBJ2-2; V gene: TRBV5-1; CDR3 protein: CASSWGLTGELFF
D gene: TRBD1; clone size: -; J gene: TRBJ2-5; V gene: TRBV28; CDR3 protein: CASSLPPGQGEETQYF
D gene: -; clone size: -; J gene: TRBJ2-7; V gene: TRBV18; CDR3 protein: CASSPPGSGTYEQYF
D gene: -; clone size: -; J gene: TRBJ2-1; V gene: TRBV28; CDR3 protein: CASSRGTQFF
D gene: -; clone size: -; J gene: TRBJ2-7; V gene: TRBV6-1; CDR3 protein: CASSEYGNSYEQYF
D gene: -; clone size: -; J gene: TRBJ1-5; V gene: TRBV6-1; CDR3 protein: CASTRQGDSNQPQHF
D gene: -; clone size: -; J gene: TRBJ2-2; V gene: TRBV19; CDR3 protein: CASRQGGDTGELFF
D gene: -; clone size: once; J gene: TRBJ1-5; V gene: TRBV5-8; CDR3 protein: CASSLPGGSNQPQHF
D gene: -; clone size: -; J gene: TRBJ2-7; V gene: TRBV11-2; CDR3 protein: CASSLSQGLGEQYF
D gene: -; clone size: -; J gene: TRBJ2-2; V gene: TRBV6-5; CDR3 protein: CASSRSYGTGELFF
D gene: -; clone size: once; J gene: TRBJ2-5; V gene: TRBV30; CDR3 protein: CAGGWFGVQETQYF
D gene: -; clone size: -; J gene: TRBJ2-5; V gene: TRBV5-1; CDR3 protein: CASSFIVKETQYF
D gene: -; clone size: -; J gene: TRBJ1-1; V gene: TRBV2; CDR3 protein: CASVGQSNTEAFF
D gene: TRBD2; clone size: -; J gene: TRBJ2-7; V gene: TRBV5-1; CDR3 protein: CASSLDGLAGDEQYF
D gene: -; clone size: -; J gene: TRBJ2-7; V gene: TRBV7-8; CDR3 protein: CASSLDPGTSYEQYF